The 23 T cell receptor beta chains presented below share a single source sample, sequenced in a study of blood T cells in healthy people across ages. Alongside a J-beta primer mix, a sample-barcoded 5' primer served in a second PCR lasting about 7 to 12 cycles. TCRdb redid the calling of the 5' RACE reads with MiXCR, one entry per CDR3 protein. The sample has roughly 1.6 million distinct CDR3 sequences, about 31% seen once. Material for sequencing was blood. The receptors here all came from a woman in her twenties or thirties in good health.

The chain employs TRBV7-3 and TRBJ2-6, with D possibly TRBD1 on 6 matching bases. The V gene lost 5 bases and the J gene lost 1 base, with 12 bases spanning the gap. Germline CDR1 reads SGHTA; CDR2 reads FQGTGA. The CDR3 has 16 residues. In DNA form, the CDR3 reads TGTGCCAGCAGCCCCACAGGGATATCTGGGGCCAACGTCCTGACTTTC. Its translation is CASSPTGISGANVLTF.

With regard to this clonotype: A much larger clone is a single base away; this may be a read error. The rearrangement uses TRBV10-3 and TRBJ2-1, with D hard to call. V was shortened by 0 bases and J by 9 bases, with 6 bases between the two germline ends. The CDR3 has 12 amino acids. Germline V gene sequence: CDR1 ENHRY, CDR2 SYGVKD. The CDR3 protein is CAISESESEQFF. CDR3 DNA sequence: TGTGCCATCAGTGAGTCGGAAAGTGAGCAGTTCTTC.

This clonotype showed up just a few times. This chain connects TRBV27 to TRBJ2-2; TRBD2 matches at 14 bases. The germline V gene encodes CDR1 MNHEY and CDR2 SMNVEV (reference sequence). The CDR3 covers 16 residues. J gave up 6 bases and V 2 bases, and 2 bases lay outside the gene matches. The CDR3 DNA reads as TGTGCCAGCAGTTTAGGGACTAGCGGGAGAGCCGGGGAGCTGTTTTTT. Its translation: CASSLGTSGRAGELFF.

The sample holds a few counts of this clonotype. CDR3 bases: TGTGCCACCAGTGACCCCGGCGGGACTAGCGGATACAATGAGCAGTTCTTC. Protein product: CATSDPGGTSGYNEQFF. The chain carries TRBV24-1 and TRBJ2-1; 11 bases line up with TRBD2. This CDR3 contains 17 residues. J was trimmed by 4 bases and V by 4 bases; bases with no gene match: 8. Germline V CDR1 and CDR2: KGHDR, SFDVKD.

The rearrangement joins TRBV10-3 to TRBJ2-5; D not resolved. This CDR3 is 12 amino acids long. The V end was cut by 2 bases, the J end by 5 bases, with 6 bases between. Germline lookup yields CDR1 ENHRY and CDR2 SYGVKD. Written as DNA, the CDR3 is TGTGCCATCAGTGAGGCGGACGAGACCCAGTACTTC. It encodes CAISEADETQYF.

This clonotype has more than one count but fewer than ten. The CDR3 sequence is CASSIDPYDEQYF. In DNA form, the CDR3 reads TGTGCCAGCAGCATTGACCCGTACGACGAGCAGTACTTC. This rearrangement joins TRBV7-9 to TRBJ2-7; no reliable D call. The CDR3 runs 13 residues. From germline, CDR1 is SEHNR and CDR2 FQNEAQ (reference sequence). Trimming shortened V by 5 bases and J by 5 bases, and 13 bases separated the two germline ends.

With respect to this clonotype: This may be a read error, as it is one base from a much larger clone. This sequence joins TRBV10-3 and TRBJ2-7; perhaps TRBD1 as D (5 bases). The germline gives CDR1 ENHRY, CDR2 SYGVKD. This CDR3 spans 14 amino acids. The V end lost 6 bases, the J end lost 1 base, and 13 bases lay between the germline ends. CDR3 DNA sequence: TGTGCCATCAGGGAACCCTCAGGGTCCTACGAGCAGTACTTC. Its translation: CAIREPSGSYEQYF.

This clonotype was seen more than once but under ten times. The rearrangement uses TRBV5-1 and TRBJ2-1; 8 positions agree with TRBD1. V trimming: 2 bases; J trimming: 1 base; junction bases outside the gene matches: 8. CDR3 size: 17 residues. The V gene's germline CDR1 is SGHRS and CDR2 YFSETQ. CDR3 DNA sequence: TGCGCCAGCAGCTTCCCACCTCGACAGGGGTCCTACAATGAGCAGTTCTTC. Translated, it gives CASSFPPRQGSYNEQFF.

This clonotype was seen only a few times. The rearrangement uses TRBV30 and TRBJ2-5; 8 positions match TRBD1. This CDR3 comprises 13 residues. From germline, CDR1 is GTSNPN and CDR2 SVGIG (reference sequence). After removal of 2 bases from V and 5 bases from J, the junction contained 4 bases not matched to a gene. The chain's CDR3 is CAWSPGGLETQYF. The CDR3 DNA reads TGTGCCTGGAGTCCAGGGGGCTTGGAGACCCAGTACTTC. Full variable domain (rest looked up from reference TRBV30 and TRBJ2-5): SQTIHQWPATLVQPVGSPLSLECTVEGTSNPNLYWYRQAAGRGLQLLFYSVGIGQISSEVPQNLSASRPQDRQFILSSKKLLLSDSGFYLCAWSPGGLETQYFGPGTRLLVL.

This clonotype has a single count. The chain has TRBV6-1 and TRBJ1-1; D remains ambiguous. The germline V and J ends were trimmed by 1 base and 4 bases, with 16 bases remaining between them. CDR3 length equals 16 residues. Per the germline V gene, CDR1 is MNHNS and CDR2 is SASEGT. The CDR3 region has the DNA TGTGCCAGCAGTGAAGGGTACGTGGCGTTGGCCACTGAAGCTTTCTTT. Protein sequence: CASSEGYVALATEAFF.

The genes are TRBV10-3 and TRBJ1-1, with D possibly being TRBD1 (5 bases). Germline V gene lookup returns CDR1 ENHRY and CDR2 SYGVKD. CDR3 length: 15 residues. V shed 8 bases and J shed 2 bases, with 18 bases lying between them. The CDR3 loop is CAISRLGEGNTEAFF. CDR3 bases: TGTGCCATCTCGCGTCTAGGGGAGGGAAACACTGAAGCTTTCTTT.

This clonotype occurred a few times. V and J are TRBV4-1 and TRBJ1-5; 7 bases fit TRBD1. V was pared by 3 bases and J by 5 bases, with 4 bases of the junction left unmatched. Germline V gene sequence: CDR1 MGHRA, CDR2 YSYEKL. The CDR3 is 14 residues long. In DNA form, the CDR3 reads TGCGCCAGCAGCCAGTACAGGGGAGATCAGCCCCAGCATTTT. It yields the protein CASSQYRGDQPQHF.

This clonotype was recorded a few times. The genes are TRBV20-1 and TRBJ2-5; the D gene is possibly TRBD2 (6 bases). The CDR3 consists of 14 residues. Looked up from germline, CDR1 is DFQATT and CDR2 is SNEGSKA (reference sequence). The V end was cut by 3 bases, the J end by 1 base, with 12 bases between. The CDR3 reads CSASSAGLQETQYF. For the CDR3, the DNA is TGCAGTGCTAGTAGCGCGGGGCTCCAAGAGACCCAGTACTTC.

This clonotype was counted many times. The genes are TRBV7-9 and TRBJ2-1; a weak D match, TRBD1 (5 bases). The ends were cut back, 6 bases at V and 14 bases at J, with 17 bases in the middle. Germline CDR1 is SEHNR and CDR2 is FQNEAQ (reference sequence). This CDR3 has 12 amino acids. The DNA of the CDR3 is TGTGCCAGCAGTTCCTATACAGGCCCTGAGTTCTTC. It codes for CASSSYTGPEFF.

This clonotype was counted only a few times. V usage is TRBV7-9 and J usage is TRBJ2-6; no definite D call. The germline V gene has CDR1 SEHNR and CDR2 FQNEAQ (reference sequence). CDR3 length: 17 amino acids. The V end lost 7 bases, the J end lost 2 bases, and 18 bases lay between the germline ends. The CDR3 is CASTPVTPYTGANVLTF. The CDR3 DNA is TGTGCCAGCACCCCCGTGACTCCTTATACTGGGGCCAACGTCCTGACTTTC.

The chain links TRBV7-8 to TRBJ2-3, with 8 bases fitting TRBD2. V trimming: 5 bases; J trimming: 0 bases; junction bases outside the gene matches: 7. The germline CDR1 and CDR2 sequences are SGHVS and FQNEAQ. This CDR3 contains 16 residues. Written as DNA, the CDR3 is TGTGCCAGCAGCCATCGTTCTAGCGGGAGCACAGATACGCAGTATTTT. Translated: CASSHRSSGSTDTQYF.

The sample holds a few counts of this clonotype. The chain joins TRBV6-2 or TRBV6-3 to TRBJ1-6; TRBD1 matches at 8 bases. The CDR3 contains 16 residues. Germline CDR1 reads MNHEY; CDR2 reads SVGEGT. Losses at the gene ends were 4 bases for V and 9 bases for J; bases not matched to a gene: 11. CDR3: CASSFATRQGSSPLHF. CDR3 DNA: TGTGCCAGCAGTTTCGCAACTCGACAGGGGAGTTCACCCCTCCACTTT.

The chain links TRBV9 to TRBJ1-4; no firm D call. This CDR3 has 13 residues. Trimming took off 3 bases at V and 7 bases at J, with 10 bases between the two ends. Germline assignment: CDR1 SGDLS and CDR2 YYNGEE. As DNA, the CDR3 is TGTGCCAGCAGCGCCGCAAGCAGTGAAAAACTGTTTTTT. Protein: CASSAASSEKLFF.

The chain uses TRBV6-6 and TRBJ2-2, with a weak D call TRBD2 (6 bases). Germline V gene lookup returns CDR1 MNHNY and CDR2 SVGAGI (reference sequence). The CDR3 runs 14 residues. V gave up 2 bases and J gave up 7 bases, with 11 bases separating them. The CDR3: CASSYGLGGGELFF. Here the CDR3 DNA reads TGTGCCAGCAGTTACGGGTTGGGGGGCGGGGAGCTGTTTTTT.

This clonotype was seen many times. The chain carries TRBV4-2 and TRBJ2-5; D may be TRBD2 (6 bases). The CDR3 is 14 residues long. V was shortened by 1 base and J by 4 bases, with 10 bases between the two germline ends. Germline CDR1 reads LGHNA; CDR2 reads YNFKEQ. The DNA for the CDR3 is TGTGCCAGCAGCCAAGGGGGTAGCGGAGAGACCCAGTACTTC. Encoded protein: CASSQGGSGETQYF.

The chain combines TRBV12-3 or TRBV12-4 with TRBJ2-3, with D maybe TRBD1 (7 bases). The CDR3 is 15 amino acids. V dropped 7 bases and J dropped 2 bases, with 16 bases sitting between them. CDR3 in amino acids: CASTKGAGITDTQYF. CDR3 DNA: TGTGCCAGCACCAAGGGGGCGGGAATCACAGATACGCAGTATTTT.

The sample holds a few counts of this clonotype. This chain links TRBV11-2 with TRBJ2-5; no definite D call. This CDR3 is built from 14 residues. From germline, CDR1 is SGHAT and CDR2 FQNNGV. V was clipped by 0 bases and J by 0 bases, with 5 bases between them. CDR3 bases: TGTGCCAGCAGCTTAGACGGCCACCAAGAGACCCAGTACTTC. Translation: CASSLDGHQETQYF.

This clonotype has only a few counts. This chain links TRBV27 with TRBJ1-5; D gene uncertain. The CDR3 loop spans 14 amino acids. V was pared by 10 bases and J by 0 bases, with 13 bases between. Per germline, CDR1 MNHEY and CDR2 SMNVEV (reference sequence). CDR3 sequence reads: CATRSRNSNQPQHF. The CDR3 region has the DNA TGTGCCACCCGGAGCAGAAATAGCAATCAGCCCCAGCATTTT.